Listed below are T cell receptor beta chains from one sample, sequenced in a study of blood T cell repertoires in COVID-19. Assay: immunoSEQ multiplex PCR; the TCRdb copy retains only in-frame clones and omits some. The sample shows roughly 300,000 clones, about nine tenths of them seen only once. Sequenced material: PBMCs or T cells enriched from blood (not recorded which). These receptors all come from a woman aged 18 to 35 who had recovered from COVID-19. CDR3s include the opening cysteine and the closing phenylalanine or tryptophan. The order of the fields is CDR3 length, D gene, V gene, J gene, clone size, CDR3 DNA, CDR3 protein. D genes are given only for firm matches. Clone size is not always given. Where it is, it says once, few, many or a class for expanded clones.

cdr3_length: 13; d_call: .; v_call: TRBV27; j_call: TRBJ1-6; clone_size: .; cdr3_nt: TGTGCCAGCAGTCCTTACAGACATTCACCCCTCCACTTT; cdr3_aa: CASSPYRHSPLHF
cdr3_length: 14; d_call: .; v_call: TRBV7-2; j_call: TRBJ1-6; clone_size: .; cdr3_nt: TGTGCCAGCAGCTTTCCCGGGAGGGATTCACCCCTCCACTTT; cdr3_aa: CASSFPGRDSPLHF
cdr3_length: 16; d_call: TRBD1; v_call: TRBV6-6; j_call: TRBJ2-7; clone_size: .; cdr3_nt: TGTGCCAGCAGTGACTCACAGGGGGCCGTTTCCTACGAGCAGTACTTC; cdr3_aa: CASSDSQGAVSYEQYF
cdr3_length: 16; d_call: TRBD1; v_call: TRBV7-2; j_call: TRBJ1-3; clone_size: .; cdr3_nt: TGTGCCAGCAGCCCGAGGACAGGGTTACAAGGAAACACCATATATTTT; cdr3_aa: CASSPRTGLQGNTIYF
cdr3_length: 14; d_call: TRBD1; v_call: TRBV4-1; j_call: TRBJ1-1; clone_size: few; cdr3_nt: TGCGCCAGCAGCCCGAACCCTCCGACAGGGATGTCTTTCTTT; cdr3_aa: CASSPNPPTGMSFF
cdr3_length: 16; d_call: .; v_call: TRBV5-6; j_call: TRBJ2-7; clone_size: .; cdr3_nt: TGTGCCAGCAGCTTGGCCGGTCTAACAGGCCCCTACGAGCAGTACTTC; cdr3_aa: CASSLAGLTGPYEQYF
cdr3_length: 15; d_call: .; v_call: TRBV12-5; j_call: TRBJ2-7; clone_size: .; cdr3_nt: TGTGCTAGTGGTTTGTCGTATTCAAGCGGTTACGAGCAGTACTTC; cdr3_aa: CASGLSYSSGYEQYF
cdr3_length: 16; d_call: TRBD2; v_call: TRBV11-2; j_call: TRBJ2-4; clone_size: .; cdr3_nt: TGTGCCTTTACTTTCCCGCGGGAGAGGACCAAAAACATTCAGTACTTC; cdr3_aa: CAFTFPRERTKNIQYF
cdr3_length: 17; d_call: TRBD2; v_call: TRBV10-3; j_call: TRBJ2-3; clone_size: .; cdr3_nt: TGTGCCATCAGTGAAACGACTAGCGGGAGTGGCACAGATACGCAGTATTTT; cdr3_aa: CAISETTSGSGTDTQYF
cdr3_length: 14; d_call: .; v_call: TRBV6-1; j_call: TRBJ1-2; clone_size: .; cdr3_nt: TGTGCCAGCAGTGAAAGAGGGCAGCTGCCTGGCTACACCTTC; cdr3_aa: CASSERGQLPGYTF
cdr3_length: 14; d_call: TRBD2; v_call: TRBV3-1/TRBV3-2; j_call: TRBJ2-7; clone_size: .; cdr3_nt: TGTGCCAGCAGCCAAGTCCTAGCGGGGGACGAGCAGTACTTC; cdr3_aa: CASSQVLAGDEQYF
cdr3_length: 13; d_call: .; v_call: TRBV5-1; j_call: TRBJ2-1; clone_size: .; cdr3_nt: TGCGCCAGCAGCCCGATCCTAGTCAATGAGCAGTTCTTC; cdr3_aa: CASSPILVNEQFF